This TCR beta chain was documented in a study of blood T cell repertoires in COVID-19. In the study overall: T cells, B-cell-depleted T cells, or PBMCs provided the cDNA or gDNA that served as material.

Authors' data handling: It was from reference gene primer amplification that nucleated cell counts were estimated. Sequencing used immunoSEQ multiplex PCR; TCRdb keeps in-frame clones, though not all of them. V and J calls plus clone size are reproduced from that table; the DNA served to infer D and trimming. The data show some 200,000 clones, roughly 80% seen once. Germline V lookup: CDR1 KGHDR, CDR2 SFDVKD. V was shortened by 7 bases and J by 6 bases, with 23 bases between the two germline ends. The CDR3 is 16 residues long. The sample comprised PBMCs or T cells enriched from blood (not recorded which). The V gene is TRBV24-1, the J gene TRBJ1-2; D is undetermined. The source of this sequence is a woman aged 55-70 years with acute COVID-19. The CDR3 DNA reads TGTGCCACCAGCTCGCCGTCGGCAGGTTCGTTTCATGGCTACACCTTC. Its translation: CATSSPSAGSFHGYTF.